Described below is a single T cell receptor (beta chain) sequence and its context. As yet, its antigen is unknown. Primers included in the PCR were 60 Vbeta and 13 Jbeta primers. The method was immunoSEQ multiplex PCR; TCRdb's version includes in-frame clones alone and lacks a portion of them. The sample yields 95,000 to 150,000 clones, 60% to 85% seen once. This sample was included in a study of cytomegalovirus exposure and HLA in healthy donors. The study, taken as a whole, reports: According to the study, 150 to 200 TCR beta chains were cytomegalovirus-associated. A highly shared variant cluster was judged a likely technical artifact. Most of the TCR beta V segments (in an earlier analysis) were productive either about 87% or about 30% of the time.

The germline gives CDR1 MNHEY, CDR2 SMNVEV (reference sequence). The CDR3 is 18 residues long. The trim removed 6 bases at V and 3 bases at J, leaving 13 bases unmatched. This sequence originates from a woman in her thirties or forties in good health and CMV-seronegative. Sequenced sample: PBMCs. The chain uses TRBV27 and TRBJ2-7; 14 bases fit TRBD2. The CDR3 DNA follows: TGTGCCAGCAGGTCTCGCATGGGACTAGCGGGAGAGAACTACGAGCAGTACTTC. This encodes CASRSRMGLAGENYEQYF.